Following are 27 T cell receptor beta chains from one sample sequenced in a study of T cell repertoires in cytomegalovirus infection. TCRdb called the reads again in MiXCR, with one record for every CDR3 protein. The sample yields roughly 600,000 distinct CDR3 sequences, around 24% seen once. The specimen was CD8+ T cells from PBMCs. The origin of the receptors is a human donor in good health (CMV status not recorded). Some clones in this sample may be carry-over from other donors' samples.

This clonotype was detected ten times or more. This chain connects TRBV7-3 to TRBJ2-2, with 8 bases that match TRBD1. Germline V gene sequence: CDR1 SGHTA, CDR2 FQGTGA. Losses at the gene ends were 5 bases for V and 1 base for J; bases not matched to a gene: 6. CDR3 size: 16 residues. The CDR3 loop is CASSATGALNTGELFF. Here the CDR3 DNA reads TGTGCCAGCAGCGCGACAGGGGCCTTGAACACCGGGGAGCTGTTTTTT.

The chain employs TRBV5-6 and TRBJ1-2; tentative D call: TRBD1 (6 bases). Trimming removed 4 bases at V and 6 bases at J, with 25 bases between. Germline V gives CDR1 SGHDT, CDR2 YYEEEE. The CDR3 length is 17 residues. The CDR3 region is CASSGGRAYFTPHGYTF. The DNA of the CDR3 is TGTGCCAGCAGCGGGGGCAGGGCTTACTTTACCCCCCATGGCTACACCTTC. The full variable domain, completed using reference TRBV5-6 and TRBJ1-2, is DAGVTQSPTHLIKTRGQQVTLRCSPKSGHDTVSWYQQALGQGPQFIFQYYEEEERQRGNFPDRFSGHQFPNYSSELNVNALLLGDSALYLCASSGGRAYFTPHGYTFGSGTRLTVV.

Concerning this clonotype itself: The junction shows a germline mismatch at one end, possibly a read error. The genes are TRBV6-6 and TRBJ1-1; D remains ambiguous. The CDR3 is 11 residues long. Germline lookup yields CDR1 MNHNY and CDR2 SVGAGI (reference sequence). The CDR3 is CANSYSIEAFF. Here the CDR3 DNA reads TGTGCCAACAGTTACTCGATCGAAGCTTTCTTT.

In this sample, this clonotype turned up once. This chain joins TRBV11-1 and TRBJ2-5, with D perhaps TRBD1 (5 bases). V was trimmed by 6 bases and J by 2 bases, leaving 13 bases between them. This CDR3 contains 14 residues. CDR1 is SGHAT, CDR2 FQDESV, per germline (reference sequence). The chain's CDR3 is CASSPVDSQETQYF. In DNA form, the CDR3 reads TGTGCCAGCAGTCCGGTCGACAGTCAAGAGACCCAGTACTTC.

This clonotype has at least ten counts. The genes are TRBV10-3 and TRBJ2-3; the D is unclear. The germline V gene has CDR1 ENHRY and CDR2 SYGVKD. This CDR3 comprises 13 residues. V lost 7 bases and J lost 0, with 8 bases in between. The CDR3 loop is CAIKASSTDTQYF. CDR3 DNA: TGTGCCATCAAGGCGTCTAGCACAGATACGCAGTATTTT.

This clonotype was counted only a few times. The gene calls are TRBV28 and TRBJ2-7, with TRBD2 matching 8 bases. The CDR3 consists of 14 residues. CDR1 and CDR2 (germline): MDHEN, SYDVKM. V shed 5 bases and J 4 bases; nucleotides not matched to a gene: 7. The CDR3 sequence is CASSTGTRKYEQYV. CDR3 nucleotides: TGTGCCAGCAGTACTGGGACTAGAAAGTACGAGCAGTACGTC.

The CDR3: CASSGAGGIYNEQFF. DNA for the CDR3: TGTGCCAGCAGCGGAGCGGGGGGAATCTACAATGAGCAGTTCTTC. The chain is built from TRBV6-2 or TRBV6-3 and TRBJ2-1; 9 bases fit TRBD2. The V segment lost 6 bases and the J segment 3 bases; nucleotides outside the gene matches: 6. Germline V gene data show CDR1 as MNHEY and CDR2 as SVGEGT. CDR3 length: 15 amino acids.

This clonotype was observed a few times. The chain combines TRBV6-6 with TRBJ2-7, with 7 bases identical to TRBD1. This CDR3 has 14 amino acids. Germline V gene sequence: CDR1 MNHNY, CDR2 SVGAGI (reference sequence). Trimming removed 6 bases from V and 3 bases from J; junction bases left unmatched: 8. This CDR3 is CASSPLDRLYEQYF. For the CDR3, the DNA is TGTGCCAGCAGCCCTCTGGACAGGCTCTACGAGCAGTACTTC.

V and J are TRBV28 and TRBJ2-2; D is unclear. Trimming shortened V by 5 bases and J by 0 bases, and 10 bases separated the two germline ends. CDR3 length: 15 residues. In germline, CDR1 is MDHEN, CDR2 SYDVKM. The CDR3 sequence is CASSTRRANTGELFF. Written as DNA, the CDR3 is TGTGCCAGCAGTACCCGGAGAGCGAACACCGGGGAGCTGTTTTTT.

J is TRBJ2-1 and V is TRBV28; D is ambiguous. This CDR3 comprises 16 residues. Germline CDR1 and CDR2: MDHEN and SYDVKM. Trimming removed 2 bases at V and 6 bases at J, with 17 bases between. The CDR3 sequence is CASSLQSKAYRNEQFF. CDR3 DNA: TGTGCCAGCAGTTTACAGTCCAAGGCTTACCGCAATGAGCAGTTCTTC.

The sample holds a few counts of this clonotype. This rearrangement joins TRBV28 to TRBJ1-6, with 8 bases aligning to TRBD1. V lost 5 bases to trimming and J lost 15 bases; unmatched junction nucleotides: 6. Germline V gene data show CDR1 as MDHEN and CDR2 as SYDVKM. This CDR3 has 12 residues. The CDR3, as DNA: TGTGCCAGCAGTCCGACAGGGGTTCTCCTCCACTTT. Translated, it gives CASSPTGVLLHF. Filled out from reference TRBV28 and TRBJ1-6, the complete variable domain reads DVKVTQSSRYLVKRTGEKVFLECVQDMDHENMFWYRQDPGLGLRLIYFSYDVKMKEKGDIPEGYSVSREKKERFSLILESASTNQTSMYLCASSPTGVLLHFGNGTRLTVT.

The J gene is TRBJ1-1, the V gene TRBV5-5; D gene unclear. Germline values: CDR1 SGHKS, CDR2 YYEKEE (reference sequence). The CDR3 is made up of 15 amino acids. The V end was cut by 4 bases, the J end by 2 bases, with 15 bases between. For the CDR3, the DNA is TGTGCCAGCAGCCTGTCGGATGTTGTAAACACTGAAGCTTTCTTT. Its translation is CASSLSDVVNTEAFF.

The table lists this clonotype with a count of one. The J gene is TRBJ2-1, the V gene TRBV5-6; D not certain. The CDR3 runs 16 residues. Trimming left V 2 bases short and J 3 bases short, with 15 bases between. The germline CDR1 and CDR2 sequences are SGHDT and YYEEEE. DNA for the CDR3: TGTGCCAGCAGCTTATTAGGGCCAGTCGGCTACAATGAGCAGTTCTTC. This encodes CASSLLGPVGYNEQFF.

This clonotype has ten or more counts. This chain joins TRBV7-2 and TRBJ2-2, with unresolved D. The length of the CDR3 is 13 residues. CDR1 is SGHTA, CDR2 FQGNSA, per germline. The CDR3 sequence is CARALTNTGELFF. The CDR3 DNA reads TGTGCAAGGGCGCTTACGAACACCGGGGAGCTGTTTTTT.

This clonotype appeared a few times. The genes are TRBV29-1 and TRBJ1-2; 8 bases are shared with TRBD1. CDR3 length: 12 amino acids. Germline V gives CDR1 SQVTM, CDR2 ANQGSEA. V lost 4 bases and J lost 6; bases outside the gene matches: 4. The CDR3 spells CSVVTGGNGYTF. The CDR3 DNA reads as TGCAGCGTTGTAACAGGGGGTAATGGCTACACCTTC. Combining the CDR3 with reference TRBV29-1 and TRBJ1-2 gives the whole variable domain SAVISQKPSRDICQRGTSLTIQCQVDSQVTMMFWYRQQPGQSLTLIATANQGSEATYESGFVIDKFPISRPNLTFSTLTVSNMSPEDSSIYLCSVVTGGNGYTFGSGTRLTVV.

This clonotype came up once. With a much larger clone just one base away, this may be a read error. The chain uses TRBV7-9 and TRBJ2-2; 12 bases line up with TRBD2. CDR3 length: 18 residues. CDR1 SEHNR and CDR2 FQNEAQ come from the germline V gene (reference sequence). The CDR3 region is CANSTMTSGGPNTGELFF. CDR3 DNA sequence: TGTGCCAACAGCACCATGACTAGCGGGGGACCCAACACCGGGGAGCTGTTTTTT.

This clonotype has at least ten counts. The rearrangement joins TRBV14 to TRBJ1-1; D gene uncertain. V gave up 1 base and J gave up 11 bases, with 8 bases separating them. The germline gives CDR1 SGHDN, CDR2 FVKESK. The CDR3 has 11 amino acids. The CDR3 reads CASSQGLFAFF. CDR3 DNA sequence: TGTGCCAGCAGCCAAGGTCTTTTCGCTTTCTTT. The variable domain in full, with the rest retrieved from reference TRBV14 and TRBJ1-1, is EAGVTQFPSHSVIEKGQTVTLRCDPISGHDNLYWYRRVMGKEIKFLLHFVKESKQDESGMPNNRFLAERTGGTYSTLKVQPAELEDSGVYFCASSQGLFAFFGQGTRLTVV.

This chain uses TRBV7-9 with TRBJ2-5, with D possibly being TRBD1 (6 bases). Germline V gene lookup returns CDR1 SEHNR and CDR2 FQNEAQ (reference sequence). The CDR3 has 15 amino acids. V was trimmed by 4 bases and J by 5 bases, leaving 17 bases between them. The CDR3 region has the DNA TGTGCCAGCAGCTCCGGACCCTCAGACAGGGAGACCCAGTACTTC. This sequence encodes CASSSGPSDRETQYF.

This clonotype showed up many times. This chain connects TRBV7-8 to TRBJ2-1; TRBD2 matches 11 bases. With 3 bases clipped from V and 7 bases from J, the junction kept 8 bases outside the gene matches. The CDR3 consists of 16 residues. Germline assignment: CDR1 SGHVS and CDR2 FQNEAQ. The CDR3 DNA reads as TGTGCCAGCAGCTTGCAACTAGCGGGGGTTGGTAATGAGCAGTTCTTC. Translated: CASSLQLAGVGNEQFF.

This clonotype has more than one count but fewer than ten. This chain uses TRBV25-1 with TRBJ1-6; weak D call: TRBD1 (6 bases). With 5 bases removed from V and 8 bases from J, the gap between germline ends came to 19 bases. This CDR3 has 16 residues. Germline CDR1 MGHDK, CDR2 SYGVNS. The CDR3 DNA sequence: TGTGCCAGCAGTAGCACCCGGGGGGCGGCGGATTCACCCCTCCACTTT. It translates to CASSSTRGAADSPLHF.

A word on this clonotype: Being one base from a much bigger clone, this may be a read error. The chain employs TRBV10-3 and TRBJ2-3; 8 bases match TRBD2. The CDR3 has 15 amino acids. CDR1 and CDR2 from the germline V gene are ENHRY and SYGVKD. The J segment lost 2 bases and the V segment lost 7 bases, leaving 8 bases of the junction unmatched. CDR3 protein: CAIKILADHTDTQYF. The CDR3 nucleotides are TGTGCCATCAAGATACTAGCGGACCACACAGATACGCAGTATTTT.

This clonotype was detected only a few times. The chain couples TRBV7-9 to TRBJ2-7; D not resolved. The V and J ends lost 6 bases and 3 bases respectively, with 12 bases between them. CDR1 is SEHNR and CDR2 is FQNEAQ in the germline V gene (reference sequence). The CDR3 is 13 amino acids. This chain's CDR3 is CASSTTLIYEQYV. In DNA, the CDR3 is TGTGCCAGCAGTACGACCCTAATCTACGAGCAGTACGTC.

The CDR3 region is CASSFSQGSGEQYV. CDR3 DNA sequence: TGTGCCAGCAGCTTCAGTCAGGGTTCGGGCGAGCAGTACGTC. V is TRBV5-6 and J is TRBJ2-7; tentatively, D is TRBD1 (5 bases). The V and J ends lost 2 bases and 6 bases respectively, with 15 bases between them. CDR1 is SGHDT, CDR2 YYEEEE, per germline. The CDR3 is 14 residues long.

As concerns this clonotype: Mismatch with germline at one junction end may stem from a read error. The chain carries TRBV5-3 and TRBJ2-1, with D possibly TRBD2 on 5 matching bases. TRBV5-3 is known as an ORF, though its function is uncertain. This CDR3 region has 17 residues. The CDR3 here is CASSFRIALGSYNEQFF. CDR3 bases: TGTGCCAGCAGCTTTAGAATAGCGTTGGGCTCCTACAATGAGCAGTTCTTC.

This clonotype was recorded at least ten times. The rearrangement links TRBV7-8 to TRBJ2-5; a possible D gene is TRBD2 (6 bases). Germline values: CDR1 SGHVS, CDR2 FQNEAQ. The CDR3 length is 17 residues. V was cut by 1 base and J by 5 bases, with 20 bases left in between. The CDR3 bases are TGTGCCAGCAGCTTAGGGGGGACTGCTCTAGCGCGGGAGACCCAGTACTTC. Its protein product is CASSLGGTALARETQYF.

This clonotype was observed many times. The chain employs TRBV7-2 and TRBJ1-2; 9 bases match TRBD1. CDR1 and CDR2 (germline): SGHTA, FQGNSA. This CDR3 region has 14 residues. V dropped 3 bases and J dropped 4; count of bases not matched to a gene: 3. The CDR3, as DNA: TGTGCCAGCAGCTTGACGGACAGGGGCTATGGCTACACCTTC. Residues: CASSLTDRGYGYTF.

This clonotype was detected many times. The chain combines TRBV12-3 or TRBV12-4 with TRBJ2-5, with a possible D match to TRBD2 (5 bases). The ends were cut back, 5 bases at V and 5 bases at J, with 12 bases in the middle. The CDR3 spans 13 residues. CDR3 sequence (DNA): TGTGCCAGCAGTGAACCCGGCGGGGAGACCCAGTACTTC. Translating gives CASSEPGGETQYF.